This T cell receptor beta chain came from a study of blood T cells in healthy people across ages. Study-wide findings and caveats: Long-lived donors had more naive CD4+ cells and higher diversity than aged donors. Per-million-T-cell TCR beta diversity fell roughly linearly with age.

Then a second PCR, running about 6 to 12 cycles, was carried out with a sample-barcoded 5' primer and a J-beta primer mix. Carrying 12 random nucleotides, a template-switch adaptor labeled each individual cDNA molecule. A single record per CDR3 protein comes from TCRdb applying MiXCR to the 5' RACE reads. The sample shows 700,000 to 950,000 distinct CDR3 sequences, roughly 43% of them seen only once. This CDR3 spans 15 amino acids. Germline V lookup: CDR1 DFQATT, CDR2 SNEGSKA (reference sequence). V dropped 6 bases and J dropped 2 bases, with 18 bases sitting between them. About this clonotype: The antigen remains undetermined.

Sequenced material: blood. The V gene is TRBV20-1, the J gene TRBJ2-3, with D tentatively TRBD2 (5 bases). The clonotype originates from an older woman in good health. In DNA form, the CDR3 reads TGCAGTGCCCACCCGTCGAAGCGGCTCACAGATACGCAGTATTTT. Translated, it gives CSAHPSKRLTDTQYF.